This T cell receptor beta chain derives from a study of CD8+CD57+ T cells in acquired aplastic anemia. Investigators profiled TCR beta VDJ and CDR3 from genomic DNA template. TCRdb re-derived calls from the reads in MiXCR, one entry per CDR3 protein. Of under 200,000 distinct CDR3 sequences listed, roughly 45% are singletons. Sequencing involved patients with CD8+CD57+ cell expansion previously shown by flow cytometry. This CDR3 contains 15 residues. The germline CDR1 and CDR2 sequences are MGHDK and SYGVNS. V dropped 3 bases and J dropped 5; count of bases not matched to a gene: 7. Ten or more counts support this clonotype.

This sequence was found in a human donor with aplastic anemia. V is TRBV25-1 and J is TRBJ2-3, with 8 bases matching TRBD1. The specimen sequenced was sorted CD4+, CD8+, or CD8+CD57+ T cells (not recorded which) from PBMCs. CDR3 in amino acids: CASSDPGTGGDTQYF. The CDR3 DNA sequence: TGTGCCAGCAGTGATCCCGGGACAGGTGGAGATACGCAGTATTTT. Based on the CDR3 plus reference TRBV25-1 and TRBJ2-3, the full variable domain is EADIYQTPRYLVIGTGKKITLECSQTMGHDKMYWYQQDPGMELHLIHYSYGVNSTEKGDLSSESTVSRIRTEHFPLTLESARPSHTSQYLCASSDPGTGGDTQYFGPGTRLTVL.